Listed below are T cell receptor beta chains from one sample, sequenced in a study of identical twins. One entry per CDR3 protein, called by TCRdb with MiXCR from the 5' RACE reads. The sample lists 520,000 or so distinct CDR3 sequences, less than 25% seen once, with roughly 0.9% in the top ten. These data were likewise used in another study, on T cells expressing NK-cell markers.

Sequencing was carried out using CD4+ T cells sorted from blood. These receptors came from a young woman in good health. Both conserved end residues are part of each CDR3. The D gene is left open where the match is weak. Rows may omit the clone size; those that give it use once, few, many or a size class.

>TRBV5-1|few|TRBD1|TRBJ2-2
TGCGCCAGCAGCCCCCGACAGGGACGTGGCACCGGGGAGCTGTTTTTT
CASSPRQGRGTGELFF
>TRBV20-1|many|.|TRBJ2-3
TGCAGTGCTAGTGGGTCCCGAGCTAGCACAGATACGCAGTATTTT
CSASGSRASTDTQYF
>TRBV20-1|few|.|TRBJ2-7
TGCAGTGCTAGAGATGGCAAGCGCGGCAGCGGGTACGAGCAGTACTTC
CSARDGKRGSGYEQYF
>TRBV12-3/TRBV12-4|.|.|TRBJ2-5
TGTGCCAGCAGCCGAGCAAACCAAGAGACCCAGTACTTC
CASSRANQETQYF
>TRBV12-3/TRBV12-4|.|.|TRBJ2-7
TGTGCCAGCAGTGAGGAAAAGGGGCCTTACGAGCAGTACTTC
CASSEEKGPYEQYF
>TRBV6-2/TRBV6-3|.|.|TRBJ1-3
TGTGCCAGCAGTTACCTTCGGGAGGTATACACCATATATTTT
CASSYLREVYTIYF
>TRBV6-6|.|.|TRBJ2-1
TGTGCCAGCAGTGTGCTAGGGGTCAATGAGCAGTTCTTC
CASSVLGVNEQFF
>TRBV5-5|few|TRBD1|TRBJ1-2
TGTGCCAGCAGCTTGCGGGAACAGGGGGCGATCGGCTACACCTTC
CASSLREQGAIGYTF
>TRBV7-9|few|.|TRBJ1-1
TGTGCCAGCAGTCGAGAGATGAACACTGAAGCTTTCTTT
CASSREMNTEAFF
>TRBV10-3|few|.|TRBJ2-3
TGTGCCATCAGTCGGGCTAGCGATCTCACAGATACGCAGTATTTT
CAISRASDLTDTQYF
>TRBV12-3/TRBV12-4|.|.|TRBJ2-3
TGTGCCAGCAGTTTACTTCAGGGTGAAACAGATACGCAGTATTTT
CASSLLQGETDTQYF
>TRBV6-1|few|.|TRBJ1-1
TGTGCCACCCAGGCCGGGACACCGGAGGTAGCTTTCTTT
CATQAGTPEVAFF
>TRBV6-1|.|.|TRBJ1-1
TGTGCCAGCAGTAAATCAGGGATGTCCACTGAAGCTTTCTTT
CASSKSGMSTEAFF
>TRBV12-3/TRBV12-4|few|.|TRBJ1-4
TGTGCCAGCAGTTTAAGAGGGCAGGGGCGACTTAAAGGAAAACTGTTTTTT
CASSLRGQGRLKGKLFF
>TRBV5-1|.|.|TRBJ1-6
TGCGCCAGCAGCCCCGGACAGCCCCTTGATTCACCCCTCCACTTT
CASSPGQPLDSPLHF
>TRBV20-1|.|TRBD2|TRBJ2-7
TGCAGTGCTAGCCACACGCGGGAGGTCTACGAGCAGTACTTC
CSASHTREVYEQYF
>TRBV29-1|few|.|TRBJ2-1
TGCAGCGTTGGGAGGGGGCAAGGTAATGAGCAGTTCTTC
CSVGRGQGNEQFF
>TRBV20-1|few|TRBD2|TRBJ2-3
TGCAGTGCTGGACAATCCTTGCGACTAGCGGGGTACACAGATACGCAGTATTTT
CSAGQSLRLAGYTDTQYF
>TRBV5-1|.|.|TRBJ1-5
TGCGCCAGCAGCGCAGGGGAGCGGCATCAGCCCCAGCATTTT
CASSAGERHQPQHF
>TRBV6-2/TRBV6-3|few|.|TRBJ2-5
TGTGCCAGCAGTTACGGAGCCAGGACGATACAAGAGACCCAGTACTTC
CASSYGARTIQETQYF
>TRBV28|.|.|TRBJ2-1
TGTGCCAGCAACTCGCTTGCTGTCAATGAGCAGTTCTTC
CASNSLAVNEQFF
>TRBV7-2|few|TRBD2|TRBJ2-7
TGTGCCAGCAGCCGCTCTTCGGGAGGCTCCTACGAGCAGTACTTC
CASSRSSGGSYEQYF
>TRBV2|few|.|TRBJ2-5
TGTGCCAGCAGTGAAGGGACAGCCCCTGTTGAGACCCAGTACTTC
CASSEGTAPVETQYF
>TRBV7-2|.|TRBD1|TRBJ2-7
TGTGCCAGCAGCCAGGACAGGCAAACCTCCTACGAGCAGTACTTC
CASSQDRQTSYEQYF
>TRBV7-9|few|.|TRBJ1-1
TGTGCCAGCAGCTTTGAATTAGGCCTCACTGAAGCTTTCTTT
CASSFELGLTEAFF
>TRBV5-6|.|.|TRBJ2-7
TGTGCCAGCAGCCTCCCAACCGGGTTTAACGAGCAGTACTTC
CASSLPTGFNEQYF
>TRBV19|.|.|TRBJ2-1
TGTGCCAGTAGTGAGGAGGGCTGGGACAATGAGCAGTTCTTC
CASSEEGWDNEQFF
>TRBV12-3/TRBV12-4|many|TRBD2|TRBJ2-1
TGTGCCAGCAGTTACGGCGGGAGGGTCAATGAGCAGTTCTTC
CASSYGGRVNEQFF
>TRBV5-1|.|.|TRBJ1-1
TGCGCCAGCAGCGTTGGATCCAGCCGCTCCACTGAAGCTTTCTTT
CASSVGSSRSTEAFF
>TRBV5-5|few|TRBD1|TRBJ1-4
TGTGCCAGCAGCCCCGGACAGGGACGCACTAATGAAAAACTGTTTTTT
CASSPGQGRTNEKLFF
>TRBV30|.|TRBD2|TRBJ2-2
TGTGCCTGGAGTGCCCAGCGGGAGTACGACGGGGAGCTGTTTTTT
CAWSAQREYDGELFF
>TRBV9|few|.|TRBJ2-6
TGTGCCAGCCAAGGCGGCGGAAGCTCTGGGGCCAACGTCCTGACTTTC
CASQGGGSSGANVLTF
>TRBV7-9|.|.|TRBJ1-2
TGTGCCAGCAGCCCCGGCGGCGTTCATGGCTACACCTTC
CASSPGGVHGYTF
>TRBV24-1|few|.|TRBJ2-7
TGTGCCACCAGTGATTTGACAGTCTACGAGCAGTACTTC
CATSDLTVYEQYF
>TRBV6-1|few|TRBD1|TRBJ2-1
TGTGCCAGCATCCGGACAGGTATCGAAGGTGAGCAGTTCTTC
CASIRTGIEGEQFF